This TCR beta chain was identified in a study of T cell responses to AZD1222 COVID-19 vaccine. Only in-frame clones appear in the TCRdb table, and some are missing; sequencing was by immunoSEQ multiplex PCR. The profile shows under 140,000 clones, nearly 90% of them singletons. Concerning this clone itself: Antigen unknown.

Overall study findings and caveats: Two doses of AZD1222 preceded a rise in Spike-specific TCR breadth and depth.

The clonotype was recovered from an adult in good health. Material: peripheral blood, obtained on day 0 of AZD1222 vaccination.

CDR3 sequence: CSASVGANTEAFF. The CDR3 DNA reads TGCAGTGCTAGTGTGGGCGCGAACACTGAAGCTTTCTTT. The chain uses TRBV20-1 and TRBJ1-1; D is uncertain. In germline, CDR1 is DFQATT, CDR2 SNEGSKA (reference sequence). Trimming removed 3 bases at V and 1 base at J, with 9 bases between. The CDR3 has 13 amino acids.